This entry lists 24 T cell receptor beta chains sequenced from one sample in a study of blood T cell repertoires in COVID-19. Data came from immunoSEQ multiplex PCR; TCRdb stores just in-frame clones and leaves some out. The sample has some 140,000 clones; under 80% are singletons. Sequenced input: peripheral blood. These receptor sequences come from a man aged 80 or over with acute or convalescent COVID-19.

J is TRBJ1-5 and V is TRBV18; 7 nucleotides agree with TRBD1. The CDR3 consists of 16 residues. CDR1 KGHSH and CDR2 LQKENI come from the germline V gene. V lost 3 bases to trimming and J lost 3 bases; unmatched junction nucleotides: 8. CDR3 sequence (DNA): TGTGCCAGCTCACCGACAGGGTCTCCCCTCAATCAGCCCCAGCATTTT. This sequence encodes CASSPTGSPLNQPQHF.

This clone was counted once. This chain connects TRBV5-4 to TRBJ1-6, with D possibly TRBD1 on 5 matching bases. Germline CDR1 SGHNT, CDR2 YYREEE (reference sequence). The CDR3 consists of 16 residues. With 0 bases removed from V and 3 bases from J, the gap between germline ends came to 10 bases. In DNA, the CDR3 is TGTGCCAGCAGCTTGGACAGACAGAACTATAATTCACCCCTCCACTTT. It encodes CASSLDRQNYNSPLHF.

CDR3 coding DNA: TGTGCCAGCAGGATGACAGGGGGCGCCTACAATGAGCAGTTCTTC. As protein: CASRMTGGAYNEQFF. The chain combines TRBV27 with TRBJ2-1; 10 positions match TRBD1. The CDR3 is 15 amino acids. The V and J ends lost 6 bases and 2 bases, in that order; junction bases with no gene match: 4. Germline CDR1 reads MNHEY; CDR2 reads SMNVEV (reference sequence).

V is TRBV5-1 and J is TRBJ2-6; the D is unclear. The CDR3 is made up of 15 amino acids. V lost 4 bases, J lost 3 bases, and 11 bases lay in between. Germline-derived CDR1 and CDR2 are SGHRS and YFSETQ. CDR3 in amino acids: CASSRLPGGANVLTF. The CDR3 bases are TGCGCCAGCAGCCGTCTGCCGGGTGGGGCCAACGTCCTGACTTTC.

This clone was detected many times. This chain connects TRBV27 to TRBJ1-6, with 8 bases fitting TRBD1. CDR3 length equals 17 residues. The germline CDR1 and CDR2 sequences are MNHEY and SMNVEV (reference sequence). The junction had 11 bases not matched to a gene; V was cut back by 2 bases and J by 8 bases. The CDR3 nucleotides are TGTGCCAGCAGTTTAGAGTACGCTGGACAGGGATATTCACCCCTCCACTTT. Protein product: CASSLEYAGQGYSPLHF.

The chain recombines TRBV4-3 with TRBJ1-2; a weak D match, TRBD1 (6 bases). V was cut by 4 bases and J by 5 bases, with 23 bases left in between. CDR1 LGHNA and CDR2 YSLEER come from the germline V gene. This CDR3 region has 17 residues. CDR3: CASSPSALGGAGYGYTF. CDR3 nucleotides: TGCGCCAGCAGCCCCTCCGCCCTAGGGGGGGCAGGGTATGGCTACACCTTC.

V usage is TRBV6-5 and J usage is TRBJ1-6; weak D call: TRBD1 (6 bases). Trimming cost V 2 bases and J 7 bases, with 12 bases left between them. CDR3 length: 15 amino acids. Germline V gives CDR1 MNHEY, CDR2 SVGAGI. The CDR3 loop is CASSYNRDKNSPLHF. In DNA, the CDR3 is TGTGCCAGCAGTTACAACCGGGACAAGAATTCACCCCTCCACTTT.

The count of this clone is one. V and J are TRBV28 and TRBJ1-1; tentative D call: TRBD1 (5 bases). The V end lost 3 bases, the J end lost 0 bases, and 11 bases lay between the germline ends. This CDR3 has 15 residues. Germline-derived CDR1 and CDR2 are MDHEN and SYDVKM. The CDR3: CASSLGGAMNTEAFF. The CDR3 DNA follows: TGTGCCAGCAGTTTGGGGGGAGCCATGAACACTGAAGCTTTCTTT.

This chain connects TRBV2 to TRBJ2-5, with a weak D call TRBD1 (5 bases). V was pared by 6 bases and J by 5 bases, with 16 bases between. Germline CDR1 and CDR2: SNHLY and FYNNEI. CDR3 length: 14 residues. The DNA of the CDR3 is TGTGCCAGCAGGCAGCTTTCAGGGTGGGAGACCCAGTACTTC. It is translated as CASRQLSGWETQYF.

The chain has TRBV10-3 and TRBJ2-2, with D possibly matching TRBD2 (7 bases). The germline V gene encodes CDR1 ENHRY and CDR2 SYGVKD. Trimming shortened V by 3 bases and J by 2 bases, and 22 bases separated the two germline ends. The CDR3 length is 19 residues. CDR3 amino acids: CAISDPRGANGANTGELFF. For the CDR3, the DNA is TGTGCCATCAGTGACCCACGGGGGGCAAACGGGGCCAACACCGGGGAGCTGTTTTTT.

This chain uses TRBV29-1 with TRBJ1-2; TRBD1 is a possible D gene (6 bases). V lost 4 bases and J 2 bases, leaving 14 bases between the germline ends. The CDR3 extends over 14 amino acids. The germline CDR1 and CDR2 sequences are SQVTM and ANQGSEA. CDR3 loop: CSVGTGTTNYGYTF. CDR3 bases: TGCAGCGTTGGGACCGGGACAACGAACTATGGCTACACCTTC.

The V gene is TRBV11-1, the J gene TRBJ1-1; TRBD1 matches at 7 bases. CDR3 size: 13 residues. The J segment lost 8 bases and the V segment lost 5 bases, leaving 8 bases of the junction unmatched. In germline, CDR1 is SGHAT, CDR2 FQDESV (reference sequence). CDR3 nucleotide sequence: TGTGCCAGCAGCCGTGGGGGACAGCTGGAAGCTTTCTTT. It codes for CASSRGGQLEAFF.

This chain joins TRBV11-2 and TRBJ1-1, with D unresolved. CDR1 and CDR2 from the germline V gene are SGHAT and FQNNGV. The CDR3 extends over 14 amino acids. Trimming removed 5 bases at V and 0 bases at J, with 10 bases between. Here the CDR3 DNA reads TGTGCCAGCAGCCAGAGGGTCATGAACACTGAAGCTTTCTTT. The encoded protein is CASSQRVMNTEAFF.

The V call is TRBV6-1, the J call TRBJ2-3; 11 nucleotides align to TRBD2. CDR1 is MNHNS, CDR2 SASEGT, per germline. The J segment lost 3 bases and the V segment lost 7 bases, leaving 3 bases of the junction unmatched. The CDR3 loop spans 14 amino acids. The CDR3 sequence: CASKSSGGTDTQYF. DNA for the CDR3: TGTGCCAGCAAATCTAGCGGGGGGACAGATACGCAGTATTTT.

On this clone itself: Germline is not matched at one junction end, which may reflect a read error. The chain is built from TRBV3-1 (or the pseudogene TRBV3-2) and TRBJ2-4, with D possibly TRBD1 on 6 matching bases. Germline loops: CDR1 LGHDT, CDR2 YNNKEL (reference sequence). This CDR3 has 12 amino acids. The CDR3 reads CASSQAGTGTNF. CDR3 DNA sequence: TGTGCCAGCAGCCAGGCAGGTACGGGGACAAACTTC.

This clone occurred many times. The chain links TRBV5-1 to TRBJ1-3; D gene unclear. Germline CDR1 SGHRS, CDR2 YFSETQ. The CDR3 totals 14 residues. V lost 0 bases, J lost 1 base, and 5 bases lay in between. CDR3 sequence reads: CASSLGMSGNTIYF. The CDR3 DNA follows: TGCGCCAGCAGCTTGGGTATGTCTGGAAACACCATATATTTT.

Here the CDR3 reads CARSRVQGDQPQHF. CDR3 nucleotide sequence: TGTGCCAGAAGCCGAGTACAGGGGGATCAGCCCCAGCATTTT. This chain joins TRBV5-3 and TRBJ1-5, with 8 nucleotides matching TRBD1. TRBV5-3 is annotated as an ORF whose role is uncertain. The junction had 5 bases not matched to a gene; V was cut back by 4 bases and J by 5 bases. This CDR3 is built from 14 residues.

This clone was detected once. The V and J genes are TRBV21-1 and TRBJ2-5; the DNA was not compared with TRBD2, the D call given in the table. TRBV21-1 is shown as a pseudogene. CDR3 length: 17 residues. The CDR3 reads CASSYLHDRLRGETQYF. CDR3 in DNA: TGTGCCAGCAGCTACCTCCACGACAGACTACGGGGGGAGACCCAGTACTTC.

This rearrangement joins TRBV5-6 to TRBJ1-2; D is perhaps TRBD1 (6 bases). Trimming removed 7 bases from V and 6 bases from J, with 13 bases in between. Germline CDR1 is SGHDT and CDR2 is YYEEEE. The CDR3 is made up of 12 amino acids. The CDR3 region has the DNA TGTGCCAGCCTAAAGGGGGTACATGGCTACACCTTC. Protein: CASLKGVHGYTF.

This chain joins TRBV5-6 and TRBJ2-2; TRBD1 aligns across 8 bases. CDR3 length equals 17 residues. After removal of 9 bases from V and 1 base from J, the junction contained 14 bases not matched to a gene. Germline CDR1 SGHDT, CDR2 YYEEEE. The CDR3 protein is CATSDRVGQRNTGELFF. CDR3 DNA sequence: TGTGCCACTTCGGACAGGGTAGGCCAACGGAACACCGGGGAGCTGTTTTTT.

The rearrangement joins TRBV6-5 to TRBJ2-3; the D gene is possibly TRBD1 (6 bases). Germline V gene lookup returns CDR1 MNHEY and CDR2 SVGAGI. V dropped 7 bases and J dropped 2 bases, with 16 bases sitting between them. The CDR3 is made up of 15 amino acids. CDR3 amino acids: CASTQGQANTDTQYF. The DNA for the CDR3 is TGTGCCAGCACTCAGGGGCAGGCAAACACAGATACGCAGTATTTT.

The chain uses TRBV6-1 and TRBJ2-3; 12 nucleotides match TRBD2. CDR3 length: 16 amino acids. Germline-derived CDR1 and CDR2 are MNHNS and SASEGT. J lost 2 bases, V lost 4 bases, and 4 bases had no gene match. The CDR3, as DNA: TGTGCCAGCAGTGCCCGACTAGCGGGGGTCACAGATACGCAGTATTTT. Translated, it gives CASSARLAGVTDTQYF.

The J gene is TRBJ2-5, the V gene TRBV29-1, with a weak D call TRBD1 (5 bases). Germline V gives CDR1 SQVTM, CDR2 ANQGSEA. The CDR3 is 12 residues long. The V end was cut by 3 bases, the J end by 5 bases, with 10 bases between. The CDR3 region is CSVDRETETQYF. The CDR3 bases are TGCAGCGTTGACAGGGAAACGGAGACCCAGTACTTC.

This clone was found a few times. The J gene is TRBJ1-6, the V gene TRBV7-8; possibly TRBD1 for D (5 bases). This CDR3 has 15 residues. Trimming pared 1 base from V and 7 bases from J, leaving 11 bases between. Per germline, CDR1 SGHVS and CDR2 FQNEAQ. The CDR3, as DNA: TGTGCCAGCAGCTTAGGCGGGACCGGGAATTCACCCCTCCACTTT. Translation: CASSLGGTGNSPLHF.